The sample holds many counts of the clone carrying this T cell receptor (beta chain). Its target is unknown. TCR beta libraries were built with iRepertoire HTBI primers and Arm-PCR of CDR3 regions. TCRdb recomputed calls from the multiplex PCR reads with MiXCR, one row per CDR3 protein. The table includes about 420,000 distinct CDR3 sequences, about 25% detected once. The data stem from a study of regulatory T cells in long-lasting Graves disease. Study summary: The term persistent Graves' disease signified upward of 5 years on antithyroid drugs with positive TSH receptor antibodies.

The germline V and J ends were trimmed by 6 bases and 1 base, with 9 bases remaining between them. The CDR3 contains 13 residues. Per the germline V gene, CDR1 is MDHEN and CDR2 is SYDVKM. Time point denoted: persistent/refractory GD, antithyroid drugs over 5 years with positive TRAb. RNA isolated from PBMCs was used to make the TCR library. Diagnosis followed American Thyroid Association guidelines for Graves' disease. Study conclusions and caveats: Persistent disease was associated with favored TRBV28 usage and with favored use of TRBJ1-2 and TRBJ2-5.

The genes are TRBV28 and TRBJ2-5; D remains unclear. Source: peripheral blood mononuclear cells (PBMCs), taken when the disease was refractory, from a patient treated with antithyroid drugs. The receptor was isolated from a female donor with Graves disease. Here the CDR3 DNA reads TGTGCCAGCAGGCCTCGGATCCAAGAGACCCAGTACTTC. It specifies CASRPRIQETQYF.